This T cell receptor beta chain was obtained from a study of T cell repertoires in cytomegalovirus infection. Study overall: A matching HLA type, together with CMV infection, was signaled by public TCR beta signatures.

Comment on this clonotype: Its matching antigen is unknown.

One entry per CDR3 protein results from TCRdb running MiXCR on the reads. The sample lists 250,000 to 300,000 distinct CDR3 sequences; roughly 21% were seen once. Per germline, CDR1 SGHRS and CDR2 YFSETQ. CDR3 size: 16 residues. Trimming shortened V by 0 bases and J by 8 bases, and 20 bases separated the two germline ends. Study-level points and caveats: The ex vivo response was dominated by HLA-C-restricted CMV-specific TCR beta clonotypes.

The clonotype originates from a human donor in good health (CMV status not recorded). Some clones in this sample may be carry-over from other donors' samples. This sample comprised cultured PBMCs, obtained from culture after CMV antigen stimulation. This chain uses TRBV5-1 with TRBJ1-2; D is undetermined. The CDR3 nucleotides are TGCGCCAGCAGCTTGGAACGGCGCGGATTACCGGGAGGCTACACCTTC. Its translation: CASSLERRGLPGGYTF.